This record concerns one T cell receptor beta chain sequence. TCRdb's table, derived via immunoSEQ multiplex PCR, lists solely in-frame clones and lacks some. The data show roughly 170,000 clones, approximately 82% seen once. This sample is drawn from a study of blood T cell repertoires in COVID-19. Per the germline V gene, CDR1 is SGHNT and CDR2 is YENEEA. This CDR3 has 18 amino acids. J gave up 4 bases and V 0 bases, and 7 bases lay outside the gene matches. The sample comprised PBMCs or T cells enriched from blood (not recorded which). The chain has TRBV11-3 and TRBJ2-2, with 11 bases that match TRBD2. The receptor comes from a man in his 60s who had recovered from COVID-19. The CDR3 region has the DNA TGTGCCAGCAGCTTAGACTCCACCGGACTAGCGGGCACCGGGGAGCTGTTTTTT. As protein: CASSLDSTGLAGTGELFF.